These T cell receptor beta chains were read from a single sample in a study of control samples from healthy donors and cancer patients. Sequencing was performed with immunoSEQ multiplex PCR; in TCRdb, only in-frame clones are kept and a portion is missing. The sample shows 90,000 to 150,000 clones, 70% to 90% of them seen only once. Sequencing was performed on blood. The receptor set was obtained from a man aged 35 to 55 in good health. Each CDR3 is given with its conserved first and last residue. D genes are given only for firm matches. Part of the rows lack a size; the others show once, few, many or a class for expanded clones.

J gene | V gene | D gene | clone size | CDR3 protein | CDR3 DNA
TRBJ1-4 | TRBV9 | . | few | CASSVGWETSGKLFF | TGTGCCAGCAGCGTAGGGTGGGAGACGAGTGGAAAACTGTTTTTT
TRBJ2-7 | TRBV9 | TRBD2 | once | CASSVGGVSSYEQYF | TGTGCCAGCAGCGTTGGGGGGGTTAGCTCCTACGAGCAGTACTTC
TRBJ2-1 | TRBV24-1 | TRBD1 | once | CATSAARGNDEQFF | TGTGCCACCAGTGCCGCCAGGGGGAACGATGAGCAGTTCTTC
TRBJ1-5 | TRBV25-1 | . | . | CASSEGGGGNQPQHF | TGTGCCAGCAGTGAAGGAGGGGGAGGCAATCAGCCCCAGCATTTT
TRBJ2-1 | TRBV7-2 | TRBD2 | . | CASSLALSGGSSYNEQFF | TGTGCCAGCAGCTTAGCGCTAAGCGGGGGGTCCTCCTACAATGAGCAGTTCTTC
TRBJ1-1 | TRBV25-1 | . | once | CASSDSRGNTEAFF | TGTGCCAGCAGTGATAGTCGTGGGAACACTGAAGCTTTCTTT
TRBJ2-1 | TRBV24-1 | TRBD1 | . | CATSGNSGQGNEQFF | TGTGCCACCAGTGGGAATTCTGGACAGGGCAATGAGCAGTTCTTC
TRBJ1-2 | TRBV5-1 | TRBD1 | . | CASSLGTTGISYGYTF | TGCGCCAGCAGCTTGGGGACGACAGGGATTAGCTATGGCTACACCTTC
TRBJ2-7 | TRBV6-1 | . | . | CASSDGGLSYEQYF | TGTGCCAGCAGTGATGGGGGGCTTTCGTACGAGCAGTACTTC
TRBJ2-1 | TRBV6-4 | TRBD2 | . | CASRPLASGDYNEQFF | TGTGCCAGCAGACCCCTGGCTAGCGGGGACTACAATGAGCAGTTCTTC
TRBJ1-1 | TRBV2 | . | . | CASILLPGALTEAFF | TGTGCCAGCATTCTCCTCCCTGGGGCGCTGACTGAAGCTTTCTTT
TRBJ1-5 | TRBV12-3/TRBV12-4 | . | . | CASSSGVRQPQHF | TGTGCCAGCAGTTCGGGGGTCCGTCAGCCCCAGCATTTT
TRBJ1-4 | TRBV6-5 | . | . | CASSPGGPHEKLFF | TGTGCCTCCTCTCCGGGGGGGCCTCATGAAAAACTGTTTTTT
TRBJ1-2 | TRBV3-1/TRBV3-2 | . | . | CASSQDEGGYGYTF | TGTGCCAGCAGCCAAGATGAAGGGGGCTATGGCTACACCTTC
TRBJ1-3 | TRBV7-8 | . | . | CASSLMGNTIYF | TGTGCCAGCAGCTTAATGGGAAACACCATATATTTT
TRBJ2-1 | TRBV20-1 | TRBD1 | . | CSASRGQNEQFF | TGCAGTGCTAGTAGGGGGCAGAATGAGCAGTTCTTC
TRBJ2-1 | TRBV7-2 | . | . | CASSPGLSWNEQFF | TGTGCCAGCAGCCCGGGACTGTCCTGGAATGAGCAGTTCTTC